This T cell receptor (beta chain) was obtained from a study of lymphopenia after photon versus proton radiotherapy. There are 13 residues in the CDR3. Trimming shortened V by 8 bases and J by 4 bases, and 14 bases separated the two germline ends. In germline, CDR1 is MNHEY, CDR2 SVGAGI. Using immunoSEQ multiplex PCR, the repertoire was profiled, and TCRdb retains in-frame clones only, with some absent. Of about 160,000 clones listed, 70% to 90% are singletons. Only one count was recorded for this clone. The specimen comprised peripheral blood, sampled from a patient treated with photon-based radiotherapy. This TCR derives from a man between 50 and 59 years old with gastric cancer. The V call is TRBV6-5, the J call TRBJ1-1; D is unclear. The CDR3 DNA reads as TGTGCCAGCCGCCAGGTGGTGCTCACTGAAGCTTTCTTT. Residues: CASRQVVLTEAFF.